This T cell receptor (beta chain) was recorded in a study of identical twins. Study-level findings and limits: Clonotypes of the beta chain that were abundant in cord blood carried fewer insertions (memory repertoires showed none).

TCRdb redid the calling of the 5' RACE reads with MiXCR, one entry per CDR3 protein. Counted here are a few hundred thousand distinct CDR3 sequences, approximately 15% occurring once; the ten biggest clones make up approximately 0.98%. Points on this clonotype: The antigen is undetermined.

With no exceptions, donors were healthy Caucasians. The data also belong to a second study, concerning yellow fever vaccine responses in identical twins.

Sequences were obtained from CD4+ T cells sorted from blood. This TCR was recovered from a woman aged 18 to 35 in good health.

The CDR3 coding sequence is TGTGCCAGCCACGGGACAGCAGAAGGCAGCACAGATACGCAGTATTTT. This gives the protein CASHGTAEGSTDTQYF. V and J are TRBV28 and TRBJ2-3, with 7 bases aligning to TRBD1. V lost 8 bases, J lost 0 bases, and 11 bases stayed unmatched. CDR1 is MDHEN and CDR2 is SYDVKM in the germline V gene. The CDR3 extends over 16 amino acids.